Listed here is a single T cell receptor beta chain. Its antigen is still unknown. It has no much larger one-base neighbor in the sample; base qualities were not kept. TCRdb records Illumina HiSeq 1500 as the sequencer. The public sequencing data were trimmed at Q25 with fastp and processed into clonotypes with MiXCR by TCRdb, which kept only in-frame beta chains. Rows are combined by CDR3 protein, so each entry shows the most common genes and DNA. In this sample the table shows roughly 150,000 distinct CDR3 sequences, roughly 17% of which occur a single time. Roughly a sixth of the sample goes to the ten largest clones. From a lookup of the germline V gene (reference sequence), CDR1 and CDR2 are MNHEY and SMNVEV. At the junction V is shortened by 7 bases and J by 7 bases; bases outside the gene matches: 5. From cysteine to phenylalanine, the CDR3 is 13 amino acids long. Only the CDR3 part of the read is kept: 39 bases, read in frame from the first base.

The source of the sample is a study of T cell repertoires in cytomegalovirus infection (dated by TCRdb to the late 2010s). At the level of the whole study: Because public TCR beta signatures pointed to carriage of CMV infection together with the matching HLA type, the HLA type of each donor mattered for the analysis.

Overall study results and their limits: In both this cohort and an independent cohort of 352 donors, the cumulative frequency of public TCR beta family members distinguished carriers of CMV infection plus the relevant HLA type. In the ex vivo response, HLA-C-restricted CMV-specific TCR beta clonotypes were dominant, and in two of eight donors the single most frequent clonotype came from this HLA-C-restricted group.

The chain links TRBV27 with TRBJ2-2, and TRBD1 matches 8 of the central bases. The clonotype originates from a human donor in good health (CMV status not recorded). Some clones in this sample may be carry-over from other donors' samples. Source material: CD8+ T cells from PBMCs. The encoded CDR3 is CASNLQGVGELFF. The nucleotides are TGTGCCAGCAATCTACAGGGGGTCGGGGAGCTGTTTTTT.